One sample yielded the 27 T cell receptor beta chains listed below, sequenced in a study of shared clonotypes between healthy human individuals. Here immunoSEQ multiplex PCR was the method, and the copy in TCRdb shows in-frame clones only, minus some. The sample has about 2,500,000 clones; more than 80% are singletons. Sequencing was done on a sample of naive CD4+ T cells sorted from blood. Specified subset: CD45RA+ positively selected. These receptors all stem from a man in his late teens or twenties in good health.

The V gene is TRBV11-2, the J gene TRBJ2-1, with TRBD2 identical over 7 bases. Germline V lookup: CDR1 SGHAT, CDR2 FQNNGV. J gave up 4 bases and V 5 bases, and 5 bases lay outside the gene matches. The CDR3 extends over 14 amino acids. The DNA of the CDR3 is TGTGCCAGCAGCCCGCTAGCGGAGTACAATGAGCAGTTCTTC. Translation gives CASSPLAEYNEQFF.

The J gene is TRBJ1-6, the V gene TRBV27; a weak D match, TRBD1 (6 bases). The CDR3 extends over 16 amino acids. Trimming removed 3 bases at V and 0 bases at J, with 9 bases between. Germline V gene lookup returns CDR1 MNHEY and CDR2 SMNVEV (reference sequence). The CDR3 here is CASSFVTGSYNSPLHF. CDR3 nucleotides: TGTGCCAGCAGTTTCGTGACAGGCTCCTATAATTCACCCCTCCACTTT.

The rearrangement joins TRBV5-6 to TRBJ1-2; D remains unclear. The CDR3 length is 13 residues. From germline, CDR1 is SGHDT and CDR2 YYEEEE. V was trimmed by 2 bases and J by 4 bases, leaving 9 bases between them. CDR3 sequence reads: CASSLRRVYGYTF. CDR3 bases: TGTGCCAGCAGCTTAAGGAGGGTCTATGGCTACACCTTC.

This sequence joins TRBV2 and TRBJ1-5; D is undetermined. The V end lost 4 bases, the J end lost 3 bases, and 7 bases lay between the germline ends. CDR1 and CDR2 from the germline V gene are SNHLY and FYNNEI. CDR3 size: 13 residues. This CDR3 reads CASSVGPNQPQHF. CDR3 DNA: TGTGCCAGCAGTGTCGGGCCCAATCAGCCCCAGCATTTT.

The J gene is TRBJ2-1, the V gene TRBV11-2, with 8 bases fitting TRBD2. The CDR3 runs to 15 residues. Trimming cost V 1 base and J 7 bases; bases outside gene matches: 6. CDR1 and CDR2 (germline): SGHAT, FQNNGV. CDR3 amino acids: CASSLVAGGNNEQFF. Here the CDR3 DNA reads TGTGCCAGCAGCTTAGTGGCGGGAGGCAATAATGAGCAGTTCTTC. Supplemented by reference TRBV11-2 and TRBJ2-1, the full variable domain reads EAGVAQSPRYKIIEKRQSVAFWCNPISGHATLYWYQQILGQGPKLLIQFQNNGVVDDSQLPKDRFSAERLKGVDSTLKIQPAKLEDSAVYLCASSLVAGGNNEQFFGPGTRLTVL.

The CDR3 is CATSRDFGLSSYNEQFF. The DNA of the CDR3 is TGTGCCACCAGCAGAGATTTCGGGCTGAGCTCCTACAATGAGCAGTTCTTC. The genes are TRBV15 and TRBJ2-1, with D uncertain. The CDR3 spans 17 residues. The V gene's germline CDR1 is LNHNV and CDR2 YYDKDF (reference sequence). V shed 0 bases and J shed 0 bases, with 12 bases lying between them.

This chain uses TRBV27 with TRBJ1-6, with D perhaps matching TRBD1 (5 bases). Germline-derived CDR1 and CDR2 are MNHEY and SMNVEV (reference sequence). V was shortened by 0 bases and J by 3 bases, with 9 bases between the two germline ends. The CDR3 has 16 amino acids. CDR3 protein: CASSLSGQGYNSPLHF. CDR3 DNA: TGTGCCAGCAGTTTATCGGGGCAGGGCTATAATTCACCCCTCCACTTT.

The chain employs TRBV19 and TRBJ1-1; TRBD1 might be the D (5 bases). Germline CDR1 and CDR2: LNHDA and SQIVND (reference sequence). V lost 0 bases and J lost 6, with 14 bases in between. The length of the CDR3 is 15 residues. CDR3 DNA sequence: TGTGCCAGTAGTATAGATCTCGGGGCAAAGGCTGAAGCTTTCTTT. Residues: CASSIDLGAKAEAFF.

The chain recombines TRBV10-2 with TRBJ2-7; D ambiguous. The germline V gene has CDR1 WSHSY and CDR2 SAAADI. The CDR3 length is 12 residues. Trimming pared 6 bases from V and 3 bases from J, leaving 9 bases between. CDR3 coding DNA: TGCGCCAGCAGACACAGATACTACGAGCAGTACTTC. Residues: CASRHRYYEQYF.

The CDR3 DNA follows: TGCGCCAGCAGTGAGTGGACAGATACGCAGTATTTT. This codes for CASSEWTDTQYF. This chain connects TRBV10-2 to TRBJ2-3; D uncertain. The germline CDR1 and CDR2 sequences are WSHSY and SAAADI. The CDR3 has 12 residues. Trimming took 1 base from V and 3 from J, leaving 2 bases between them.

This chain uses TRBV4-1 with TRBJ1-2; D is undetermined. V was pared by 1 base and J by 5 bases, with 11 bases between. Per germline, CDR1 MGHRA and CDR2 YSYEKL. The length of the CDR3 is 14 residues. The CDR3 reads CASSQVGGGYGYTF. The CDR3 nucleotides are TGCGCCAGCAGCCAAGTAGGTGGTGGGTATGGCTACACCTTC.

The genes are TRBV4-2 and TRBJ2-1; weak D call: TRBD2 (6 bases). Germline loops: CDR1 LGHNA, CDR2 YNFKEQ. The length of the CDR3 is 17 residues. Between the trimmed V and J ends, which lost 2 bases and 8 bases, there was a span of 22 bases. The CDR3 DNA reads TGTGCCAGCAGCCAAACACCCGGGAGCCCTTCCAGGGATGAGCAGTTCTTC. Encoded protein: CASSQTPGSPSRDEQFF.

The chain couples TRBV11-3 to TRBJ2-7, with TRBD1 as a possible D gene (6 bases). Germline CDR1 and CDR2: SGHNT and YENEEA. The CDR3 consists of 14 residues. The germline V and J ends were trimmed by 4 bases and 2 bases, with 12 bases remaining between them. This CDR3 reads CASSSDSLTYEQYF. The CDR3, as DNA: TGTGCCAGCAGCTCGGACAGCCTAACCTACGAGCAGTACTTC. The full variable domain, completed using reference TRBV11-3 and TRBJ2-7, is EAGVVQSPRYKIIEKKQPVAFWCNPISGHNTLYWYLQNLGQGPELLIRYENEEAVDDSQLPKDRFSAERLKGVDSTLKIQPAELGDSAVYLCASSSDSLTYEQYFGPGTRLTVT.

The chain links TRBV5-1 to TRBJ1-4; 7 bases fit TRBD1. CDR1 is SGHRS, CDR2 YFSETQ, per germline. The CDR3 has 16 residues. Losses at the gene ends were 0 bases for V and 0 bases for J; bases not matched to a gene: 2. CDR3 sequence: CASSLGDSATNEKLFF. CDR3 in DNA: TGCGCCAGCAGCTTGGGGGACAGTGCAACTAATGAAAAACTGTTTTTT.

This clone turned up a few times. The CDR3 region is CASSSTGGRNQPQHF. The CDR3 DNA follows: TGTGCCAGCAGTTCTACAGGGGGCCGGAATCAGCCCCAGCATTTT. The chain recombines TRBV28 with TRBJ1-5; the match to TRBD1 covers 9 bases. Germline V gives CDR1 MDHEN, CDR2 SYDVKM. J was trimmed by 4 bases and V by 4 bases; bases with no gene match: 5. There are 15 residues in the CDR3.

The rearrangement joins TRBV6-1 to TRBJ2-7; tentative D call: TRBD1 (6 bases). This CDR3 contains 14 residues. Germline CDR1 reads MNHNS; CDR2 reads SASEGT. V lost 2 bases to trimming and J lost 3 bases, with 11 bases between them. This CDR3 is CASSERGTFYEQYF. CDR3 DNA: TGTGCCAGCAGTGAAAGGGGGACGTTCTACGAGCAGTACTTC.

CDR3 DNA sequence: TGCGCCAGCAGCTTGTTAAGCAGGATCAATCAGCCCCAGCATTTT. This gives the protein CASSLLSRINQPQHF. V gene TRBV5-1 combines with J gene TRBJ1-5; D gene unclear. The CDR3 covers 15 residues. V was cut by 1 base and J by 3 bases, with 11 bases left in between. Germline CDR1 is SGHRS and CDR2 is YFSETQ.

The V and J genes are TRBV4-3 and TRBJ1-2; D ambiguous. This CDR3 is built from 15 residues. V lost 1 base and J 4 bases, leaving 13 bases between the germline ends. Germline CDR1 reads LGHNA; CDR2 reads YSLEER. CDR3 region: CASSQGIGRAYGYTF. DNA of the CDR3: TGCGCCAGCAGCCAAGGGATAGGGAGGGCCTATGGCTACACCTTC.

This clone was picked up one time. The chain is built from TRBV5-1 and TRBJ2-2; 10 nucleotides align to TRBD2. Germline V gene lookup returns CDR1 SGHRS and CDR2 YFSETQ. The CDR3 is 17 residues long. V was pared by 0 bases and J by 4 bases, with 6 bases of the junction left unmatched. The CDR3 here is CASSLDISGRVTGELFF. CDR3 coding DNA: TGCGCCAGCAGCTTGGATATAAGCGGGAGGGTCACCGGGGAGCTGTTTTTT.

This chain links TRBV7-6 with TRBJ2-7; unclear D gene. The germline V gene encodes CDR1 SGHVS and CDR2 FNYEAQ. The CDR3 is made up of 14 amino acids. The V gene lost 1 base and the J gene lost 1 base, with 8 bases spanning the gap. The CDR3 bases are TGTGCCAGCAGCTTAGTCACAGCTTCCTACGAGCAGTACTTC. Translation gives CASSLVTASYEQYF.

The chain links TRBV19 to TRBJ2-5, with D hard to call. CDR1 is LNHDA and CDR2 is SQIVND in the germline V gene (reference sequence). This CDR3 has 13 amino acids. V shed 5 bases and J shed 3 bases, with 10 bases lying between them. The CDR3: CASSLRVEETQYF. The CDR3, as DNA: TGTGCCAGTAGTTTAAGGGTCGAAGAGACCCAGTACTTC.

The rearrangement uses TRBV25-1 and TRBJ2-1; D is uncertain. Per the germline V gene, CDR1 is MGHDK and CDR2 is SYGVNS. This CDR3 has 13 residues. V lost 4 bases and J 2 bases, leaving 6 bases between the germline ends. In DNA, the CDR3 is TGTGCCAGCAGTGGTTACCCCTACAATGAGCAGTTCTTC. The encoded protein is CASSGYPYNEQFF. Filled out from reference TRBV25-1 and TRBJ2-1, the complete variable domain reads EADIYQTPRYLVIGTGKKITLECSQTMGHDKMYWYQQDPGMELHLIHYSYGVNSTEKGDLSSESTVSRIRTEHFPLTLESARPSHTSQYLCASSGYPYNEQFFGPGTRLTVL.

The chain combines TRBV25-1 with TRBJ2-6; tentative D call: TRBD1 (6 bases). The CDR3 is 17 amino acids. CDR1 is MGHDK, CDR2 SYGVNS, per germline. Trimming took off 5 bases at V and 0 bases at J, with 14 bases between the two ends. CDR3 sequence: CASSPMTGRSGANVLTF. The DNA of the CDR3 is TGTGCCAGCAGTCCTATGACAGGACGCTCTGGGGCCAACGTCCTGACTTTC.

This clone was found a few times. The chain is built from TRBV6-6 and TRBJ1-6, with D uncertain. Looked up from germline, CDR1 is MNHNY and CDR2 is SVGAGI (reference sequence). This CDR3 has 12 residues. V was cut by 8 bases and J by 7 bases, with 9 bases left in between. CDR3 sequence: CASEETNSPLHF. CDR3 DNA: TGTGCCAGCGAGGAAACCAATTCACCCCTCCACTTT.

The chain joins TRBV5-6 to TRBJ2-2; tentative D call: TRBD2 (6 bases). The germline V and J ends were trimmed by 4 bases and 5 bases, with 15 bases remaining between them. The CDR3 runs 15 residues. Germline values: CDR1 SGHDT, CDR2 YYEEEE. DNA of the CDR3: TGTGCCAGCAGCGGAGCGGGTGAGGGGACCGGGGAGCTGTTTTTT. Translated: CASSGAGEGTGELFF.

The chain is built from TRBV4-1 and TRBJ2-5; D is undetermined. The CDR3 is 14 residues long. Trimming left V 0 bases short and J 7 bases short, with 12 bases between. The V gene's germline CDR1 is MGHRA and CDR2 YSYEKL. The DNA for the CDR3 is TGCGCCAGCAGCCAAGAAGGCCCGATGCTGACCCAGTACTTC. Its protein product is CASSQEGPMLTQYF.

The chain links TRBV11-2 to TRBJ1-4; possible D gene TRBD1, 5 bases. CDR3 size: 16 residues. The germline V gene has CDR1 SGHAT and CDR2 FQNNGV. V was pared by 0 bases and J by 3 bases, with 11 bases between. As DNA, the CDR3 is TGTGCCAGCAGCTTAGATGGGGCAGCTTCTAATGAAAAACTGTTTTTT. Its translation: CASSLDGAASNEKLFF.